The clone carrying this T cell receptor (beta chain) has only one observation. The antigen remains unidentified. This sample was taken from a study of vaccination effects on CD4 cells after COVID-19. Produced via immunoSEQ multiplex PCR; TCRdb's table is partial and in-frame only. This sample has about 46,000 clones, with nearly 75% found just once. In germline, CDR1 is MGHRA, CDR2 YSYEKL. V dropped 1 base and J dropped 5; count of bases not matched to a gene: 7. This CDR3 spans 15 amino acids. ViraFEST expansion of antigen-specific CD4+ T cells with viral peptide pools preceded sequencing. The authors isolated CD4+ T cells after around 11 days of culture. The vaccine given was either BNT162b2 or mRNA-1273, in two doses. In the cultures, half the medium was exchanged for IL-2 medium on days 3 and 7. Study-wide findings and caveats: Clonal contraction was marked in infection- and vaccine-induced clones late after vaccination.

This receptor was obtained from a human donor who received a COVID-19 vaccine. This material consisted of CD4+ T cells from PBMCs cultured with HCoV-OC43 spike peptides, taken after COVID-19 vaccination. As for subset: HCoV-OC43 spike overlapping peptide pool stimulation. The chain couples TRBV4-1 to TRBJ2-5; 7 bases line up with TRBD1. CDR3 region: CASSQVRQGVETQYF. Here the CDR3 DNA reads TGCGCCAGCAGCCAAGTGAGGCAGGGGGTTGAGACCCAGTACTTC.